This section outlines one T cell receptor (beta chain) sequence together with its context. The antigen is unknown. The CDR3 has 12 residues. Germline assignment: CDR1 MGHDK and CDR2 SYGVNS. This entry is derived from a study of a mutant IDH1 vaccine in newly diagnosed glioma. At the level of the study: Beginning 4-6 weeks after radiotherapy alone, or with temozolomide cycles, vaccination took place. Standard pretreatment was either radiotherapy, temozolomide, or, for most, radiochemotherapy with temozolomide.

Documented time point: week 11, during vaccination. It was 300 ug of mutant IDH1 20-mer peptide that made up each vaccine dose, given with topical imiquimod. Clones were sequenced by immunoSEQ multiplex PCR, and TCRdb holds only the in-frame ones, with some missing. The sample lists fewer than 75,000 clones, about 81% occurring once. The specimen was PBMCs, collected from a glioma patient whose treatment included an IDH1 peptide vaccine. This chain connects TRBV25-1 to TRBJ2-2; 7 bases agree with TRBD1. The clonotype comes from a woman in her fifties or sixties with glioma. CDR3 DNA: TGTGCTATAAAACAGGGGTCCGGGGAGCTGTTTTTT. It is translated as CAIKQGSGELFF.